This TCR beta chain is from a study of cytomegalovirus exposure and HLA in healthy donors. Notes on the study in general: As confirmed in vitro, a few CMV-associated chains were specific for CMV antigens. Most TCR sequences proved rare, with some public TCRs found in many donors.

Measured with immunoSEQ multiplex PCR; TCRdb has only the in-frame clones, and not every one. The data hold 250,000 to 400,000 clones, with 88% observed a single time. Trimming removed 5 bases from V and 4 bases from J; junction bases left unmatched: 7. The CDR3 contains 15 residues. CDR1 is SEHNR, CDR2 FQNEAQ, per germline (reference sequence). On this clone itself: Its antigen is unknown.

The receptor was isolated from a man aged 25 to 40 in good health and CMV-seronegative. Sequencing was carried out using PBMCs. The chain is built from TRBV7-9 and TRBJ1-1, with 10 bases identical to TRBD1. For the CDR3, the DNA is TGTGCCAGCAGCCCTCCCGGGACAGGGGTCACTGAAGCTTTCTTT. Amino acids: CASSPPGTGVTEAFF.